These T cell receptor beta chains were read from a single sample in a study of blood T cell repertoires in COVID-19. Here immunoSEQ multiplex PCR was the method, and the copy in TCRdb shows in-frame clones only, minus some. The sample includes 95,000 to 120,000 clones, approximately 80% of them seen just once. Sequencing was performed on peripheral blood. The receptors stem from a woman between 35 and 50 years old with acute or convalescent COVID-19. The CDR3 runs from the conserved cysteine through the conserved F or W. Size values are once, few and many counts, or a class for expanded clones, and some rows have none.

>TRBV7-2|.
CASSPTGVGYGYTF
>TRBV2|.
CASSEGTGSNEKLFF
>TRBV7-2|.
CASSPGGQGATGYTF
>TRBV4-1|once
CASSPFSPGVSRSGANVLTF
>TRBV24-1|.
CATGAATINYGYTF
>TRBV7-2|.
CASSNLRGGNIQYF
>TRBV5-1|few
CASWSGGYDNEQFF
>TRBV12-5|once
CASGLYMATETNSPLHF
>TRBV3-1/TRBV3-2|.
CASSHFPHQPQHF
>TRBV5-1|.
CASGTGTLKFF
>TRBV6-2/TRBV6-3|.
CASSYSVRNQPQHF